A selection of T cell receptor beta chains follows, all from one sample in a study of CD8 T cells in ankylosing spondylitis. TCRdb re-derived calls from the 5' RACE reads in MiXCR, one entry per CDR3 protein. The repertoire holds 240,000 or so distinct CDR3 sequences, roughly 10% seen once, with around 6.5% in the top ten. Sequenced sample: blood, either unsorted or a sorted T cell fraction (not recorded which). Receptors originate from a male donor with ankylosing spondylitis or in good health (not recorded which). Each CDR3 is given without its conserved first and last residue.

v_call cdr3_aa
TRBV16 ASTGLAEETQY
TRBV10-3 AISKTGGPYNEQF
TRBV10-3 AISDPRRTGLGETQY
TRBV5-1 ASSTDRGTGELF
TRBV5-1 ASSLGQATYGYT
TRBV20-1 SALSVGGSFSYNEQF
TRBV9 ASGGTSDPSYEQY
TRBV20-1 TASGGETQY
TRBV7-9 ASRREINEQF
TRBV4-2 ASSPWAGTNTGELF
TRBV20-1 SARDRGQGYYGYT
TRBV25-1 ASSGGWYQPQH
TRBV3-1 ASSPSSLAAPPYEQY
TRBV2 ASTLNYDQETQY
TRBV10-3 AISESGTGVAKLF
TRBV5-1 ASSLDRGYGQY
TRBV11-2 ASSLVAGGLLGSYNEQF
TRBV7-9 ASSSGLGELF
TRBV14 ASSCDSGYT
TRBV29-1 SVAEQIQGVSSYEQY
TRBV20-1 SSTGTENTYEQY
TRBV14 ASSQDIGSYEQY
TRBV7-2 ASSLGRRSDEQY
TRBV18 ASTTGIETQY
TRBV29-1 SVGGLAGGEETQY
TRBV12-3/TRBV12-4 ASSLSSGGAAGELF
TRBV7-7 ASCNFFGWTVNTEAF
TRBV10-3 ATTKPGEADTEAF
TRBV11-2 ASSLEAGRSGELF
TRBV12-3/TRBV12-4 ASRAGQLNTEAF
TRBV5-1 ASSWDGSGSGK
TRBV6-5 ASSYSRGRVRQY
TRBV12-3/TRBV12-4 ASSYGGLGYGYT
TRBV5-5 ASSWTGHENTEAF
TRBV4-2 ASGPWPGYGYT
TRBV7-3 ASSDTGGNNEQF
TRBV5-1 ASSLATGGGSPLH
TRBV10-2 ASSPQQLNYGYT
TRBV5-1 ASSPGGDEQF
TRBV7-9 ASSSVELSLAKNIQY
TRBV5-1 ASSPTAYEQY
TRBV10-3 AISDPPTPNYGYT
TRBV14 ASSLGGHDYEQY
TRBV6-1 ASSSEGPTYEQY
TRBV10-1 APRGGNNQPQH
TRBV12-3/TRBV12-4 ASSLMGTEAF
TRBV11-2 ASSLETLPTQPWNNEQF
TRBV12-3/TRBV12-4 ASSPDPVSNSPLH
TRBV5-1 ASSLAGAGNLRNNEQF
TRBV7-2 ASSLAGPSDIQY
TRBV5-1 ASSRGSGGNTGELF
TRBV28 ASSGTVNSYEQY
TRBV7-3 ASSFSGSADTQY
TRBV4-2 ASSQDPPAGTDTQY